This TCR beta chain is drawn from a study of T cells in Graves' hyperthyroidism and ophthalmopathy. V was clipped by 0 bases and J by 4 bases; unmatched bases: 2. Germline lookup yields CDR1 ENHRY and CDR2 SYGVKD. The length of the CDR3 is 15 residues. This clonotype occurred a few times. Researchers amplified the TCR beta CDR3 regions from RNA transcripts. Carried out on the TCR CDR3, a first-round RT-PCR used the HTBI primer set. TCRdb called the multiplex PCR reads again in MiXCR, with one record for every CDR3 protein. The data show roughly 750,000 distinct CDR3 sequences, 16% seen once. The sample taken for sequencing was blood. This sequence originates from a man aged 18 to 30 with Graves' hyperthyroidism. The genes are TRBV10-3 and TRBJ2-7; 11 bases are shared with TRBD2. The CDR3 spells CAISESVAGGYEQYF. DNA of the CDR3: TGTGCCATCAGTGAGTCGGTAGCGGGAGGGTACGAGCAGTACTTC.